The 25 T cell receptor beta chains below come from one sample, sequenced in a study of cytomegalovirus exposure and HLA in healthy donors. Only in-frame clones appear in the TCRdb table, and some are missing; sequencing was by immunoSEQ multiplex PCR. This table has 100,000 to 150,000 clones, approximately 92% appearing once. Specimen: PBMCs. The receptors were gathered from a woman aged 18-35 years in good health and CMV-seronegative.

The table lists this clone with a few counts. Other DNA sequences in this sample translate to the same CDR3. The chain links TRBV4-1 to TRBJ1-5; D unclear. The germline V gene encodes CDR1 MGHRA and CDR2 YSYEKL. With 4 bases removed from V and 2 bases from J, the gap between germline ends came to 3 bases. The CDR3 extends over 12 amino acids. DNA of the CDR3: TGCGCCAGCAGCCTCGGCAATCAGCCCCAGCATTTT. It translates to CASSLGNQPQHF.

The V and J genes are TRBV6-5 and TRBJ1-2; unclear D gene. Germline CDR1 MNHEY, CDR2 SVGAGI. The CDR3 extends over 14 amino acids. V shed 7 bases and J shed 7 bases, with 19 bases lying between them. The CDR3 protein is CASTDRWAVGGYTF. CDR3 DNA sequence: TGTGCCAGCACCGATCGGTGGGCAGTGGGTGGCTACACCTTC.

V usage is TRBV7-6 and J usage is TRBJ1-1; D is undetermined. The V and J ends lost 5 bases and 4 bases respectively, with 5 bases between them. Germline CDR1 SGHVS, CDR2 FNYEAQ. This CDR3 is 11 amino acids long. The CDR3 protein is CASSQLTEAFF. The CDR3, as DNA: TGTGCCAGCAGCCAACTCACTGAAGCTTTCTTT. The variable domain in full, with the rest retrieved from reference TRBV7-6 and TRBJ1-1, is GAGVSQSPRYKVTKRGQDVALRCDPISGHVSLYWYRQALGQGPEFLTYFNYEAQQDKSGLPNDRFSAERPEGSISTLTIQRTEQRDSAMYRCASSQLTEAFFGQGTRLTVV.

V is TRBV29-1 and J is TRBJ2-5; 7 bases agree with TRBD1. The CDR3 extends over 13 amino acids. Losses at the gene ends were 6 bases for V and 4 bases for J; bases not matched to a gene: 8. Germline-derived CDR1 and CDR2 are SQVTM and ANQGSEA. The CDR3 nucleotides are TGCAGCGTCCAAGACAGGGCAGGAGAGACCCAGTACTTC. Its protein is CSVQDRAGETQYF.

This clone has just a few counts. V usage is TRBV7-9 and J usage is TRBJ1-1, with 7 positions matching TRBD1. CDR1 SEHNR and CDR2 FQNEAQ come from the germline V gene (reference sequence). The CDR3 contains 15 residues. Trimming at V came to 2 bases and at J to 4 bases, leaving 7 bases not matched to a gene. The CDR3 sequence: CASSLSQGVVTEAFF. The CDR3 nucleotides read TGTGCCAGCAGCTTATCCCAGGGGGTAGTCACTGAAGCTTTCTTT.

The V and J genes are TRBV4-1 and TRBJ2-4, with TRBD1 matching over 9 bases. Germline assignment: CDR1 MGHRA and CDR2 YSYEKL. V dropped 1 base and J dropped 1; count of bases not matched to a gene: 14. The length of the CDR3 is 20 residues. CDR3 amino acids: CASSQGFLQGASEAKNIQYF. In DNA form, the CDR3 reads TGCGCCAGCAGCCAAGGGTTTTTACAGGGGGCGAGTGAGGCCAAAAACATTCAGTACTTC.

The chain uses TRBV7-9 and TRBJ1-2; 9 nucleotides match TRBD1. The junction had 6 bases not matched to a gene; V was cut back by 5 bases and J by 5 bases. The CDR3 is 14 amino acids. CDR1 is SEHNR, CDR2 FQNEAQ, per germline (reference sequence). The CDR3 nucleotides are TGTGCCAGCAGCCGTCCCGGGACAGGGTATGGCTACACCTTC. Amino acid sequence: CASSRPGTGYGYTF.

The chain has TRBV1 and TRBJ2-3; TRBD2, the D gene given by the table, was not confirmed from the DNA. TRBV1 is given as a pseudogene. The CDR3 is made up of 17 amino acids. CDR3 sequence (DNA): TGCACCAGCAGCCAACGACCGGGACTAGCGGGGGTCGATACGCAGTATTTT. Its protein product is CTSSQRPGLAGVDTQYF.

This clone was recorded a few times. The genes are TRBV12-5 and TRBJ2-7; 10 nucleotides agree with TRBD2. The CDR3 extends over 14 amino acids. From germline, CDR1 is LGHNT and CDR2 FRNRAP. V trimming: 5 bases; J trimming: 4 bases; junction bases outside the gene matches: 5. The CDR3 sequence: CASGKTSGFYEQYF. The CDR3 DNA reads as TGTGCTAGTGGTAAGACTAGCGGGTTTTACGAGCAGTACTTC. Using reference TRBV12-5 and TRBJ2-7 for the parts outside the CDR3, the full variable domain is DARVTQTPRHKVTEMGQEVTMRCQPILGHNTVFWYRQTMMQGLELLAYFRNRAPLDDSGMPKDRFSAEMPDATLATLKIQPSEPRDSAVYFCASGKTSGFYEQYFGPGTRLTVT.

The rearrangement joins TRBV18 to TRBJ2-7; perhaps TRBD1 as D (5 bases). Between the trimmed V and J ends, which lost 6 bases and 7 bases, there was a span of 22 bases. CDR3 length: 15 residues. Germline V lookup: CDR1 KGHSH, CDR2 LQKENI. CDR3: CASSQPSLGPREQYF. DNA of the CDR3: TGTGCCAGCTCCCAACCATCCTTGGGGCCGAGGGAGCAGTACTTC.

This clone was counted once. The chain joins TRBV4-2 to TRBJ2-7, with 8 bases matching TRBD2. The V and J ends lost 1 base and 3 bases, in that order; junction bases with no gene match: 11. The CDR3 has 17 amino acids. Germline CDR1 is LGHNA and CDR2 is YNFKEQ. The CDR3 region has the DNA TGTGCCAGCAGCCAAGCAGCGTCGTCGCGGGGGGACTACGAGCAGTACTTC. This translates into CASSQAASSRGDYEQYF.

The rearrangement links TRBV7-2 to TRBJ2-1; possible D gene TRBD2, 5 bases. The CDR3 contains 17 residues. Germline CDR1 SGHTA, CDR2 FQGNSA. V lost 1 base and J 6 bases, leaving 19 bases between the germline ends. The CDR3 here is CASSLGSWLAPRNEQFF. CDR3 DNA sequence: TGTGCCAGCAGCTTAGGTTCATGGCTAGCCCCACGCAATGAGCAGTTCTTC.

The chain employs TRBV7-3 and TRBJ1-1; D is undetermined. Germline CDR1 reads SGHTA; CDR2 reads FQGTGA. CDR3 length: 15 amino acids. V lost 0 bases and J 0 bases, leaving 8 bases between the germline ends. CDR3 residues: CASSLTGSMNTEAFF. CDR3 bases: TGTGCCAGCAGCTTAACAGGTAGCATGAACACTGAAGCTTTCTTT. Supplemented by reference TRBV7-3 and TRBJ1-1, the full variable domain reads GAGVSQTPSNKVTEKGKYVELRCDPISGHTALYWYRQSLGQGPEFLIYFQGTGAADDSGLPNDRFFAVRPEGSVSTLKIQRTERGDSAVYLCASSLTGSMNTEAFFGQGTRLTVV.

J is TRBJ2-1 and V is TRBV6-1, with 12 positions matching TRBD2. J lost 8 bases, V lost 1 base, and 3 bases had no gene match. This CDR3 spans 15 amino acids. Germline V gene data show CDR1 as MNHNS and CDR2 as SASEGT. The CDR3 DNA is TGTGCCAGCAGTGAAGGACTAGCGGGGGAACATGAGCAGTTCTTC. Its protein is CASSEGLAGEHEQFF.

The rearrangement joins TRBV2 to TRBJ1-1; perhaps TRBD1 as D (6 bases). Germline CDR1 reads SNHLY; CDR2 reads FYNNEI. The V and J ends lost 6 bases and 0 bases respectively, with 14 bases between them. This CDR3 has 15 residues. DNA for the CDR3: TGTGCCAGCAGACATAGACAGGACCTGAACACTGAAGCTTTCTTT. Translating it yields CASRHRQDLNTEAFF.

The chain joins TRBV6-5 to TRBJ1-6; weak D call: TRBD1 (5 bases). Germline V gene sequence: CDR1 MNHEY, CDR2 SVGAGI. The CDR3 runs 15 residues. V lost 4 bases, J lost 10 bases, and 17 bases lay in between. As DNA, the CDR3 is TGTGCCAGCAGTTTGGTAGGGCAGGGTAACTCACCCCTCCACTTT. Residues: CASSLVGQGNSPLHF.

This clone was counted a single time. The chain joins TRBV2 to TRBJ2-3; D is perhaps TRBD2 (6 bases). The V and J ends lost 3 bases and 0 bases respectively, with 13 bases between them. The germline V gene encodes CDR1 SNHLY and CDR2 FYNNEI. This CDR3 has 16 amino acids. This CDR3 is CASSEVAGLSTDTQYF. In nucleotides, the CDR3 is TGTGCCAGCAGTGAGGTGGCGGGGCTAAGCACAGATACGCAGTATTTT. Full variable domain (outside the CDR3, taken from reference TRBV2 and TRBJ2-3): EPEVTQTPSHQVTQMGQEVILRCVPISNHLYFYWYRQILGQKVEFLVSFYNNEISEKSEIFDDQFSVERPDGSNFTLKIRSTKLEDSAMYFCASSEVAGLSTDTQYFGPGTRLTVL.

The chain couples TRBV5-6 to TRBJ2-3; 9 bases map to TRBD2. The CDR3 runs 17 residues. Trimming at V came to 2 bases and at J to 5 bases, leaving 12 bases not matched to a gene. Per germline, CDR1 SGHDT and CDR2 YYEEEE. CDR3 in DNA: TGTGCCAGCAGCTTCGCTCTTGCGGGGGGGCCGAGAGATACGCAGTATTTT. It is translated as CASSFALAGGPRDTQYF.

The CDR3 loop reads CASSTRAAVQPQHF. The CDR3 DNA follows: TGTGCCAGTAGTACCAGGGCTGCGGTTCAGCCCCAGCATTTT. The chain joins TRBV19 to TRBJ1-5, with a possible D match to TRBD1 (5 bases). The CDR3 length is 14 residues. Germline CDR1 and CDR2: LNHDA and SQIVND (reference sequence). V was cut by 4 bases and J by 6 bases, with 13 bases left in between.

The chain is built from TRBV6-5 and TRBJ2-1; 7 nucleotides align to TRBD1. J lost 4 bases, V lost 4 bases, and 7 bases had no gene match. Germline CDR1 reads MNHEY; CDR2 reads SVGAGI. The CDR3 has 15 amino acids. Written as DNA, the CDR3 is TGTGCCAGCAGTTCCACCGGGACAGAGTACAATGAGCAGTTCTTC. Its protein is CASSSTGTEYNEQFF.

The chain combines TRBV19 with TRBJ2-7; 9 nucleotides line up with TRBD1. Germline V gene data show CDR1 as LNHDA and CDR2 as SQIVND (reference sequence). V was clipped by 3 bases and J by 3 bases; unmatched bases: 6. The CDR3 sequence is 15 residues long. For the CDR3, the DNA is TGTGCCAGTAGTATTGGTGGGACAGGGATCTACGAGCAGTACTTC. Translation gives CASSIGGTGIYEQYF.

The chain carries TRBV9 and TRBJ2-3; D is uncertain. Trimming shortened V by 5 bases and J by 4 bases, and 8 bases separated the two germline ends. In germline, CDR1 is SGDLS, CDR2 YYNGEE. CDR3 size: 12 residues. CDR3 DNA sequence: TGTGCCAGCAGTCTGGGCGCAGATACGCAGTATTTT. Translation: CASSLGADTQYF.

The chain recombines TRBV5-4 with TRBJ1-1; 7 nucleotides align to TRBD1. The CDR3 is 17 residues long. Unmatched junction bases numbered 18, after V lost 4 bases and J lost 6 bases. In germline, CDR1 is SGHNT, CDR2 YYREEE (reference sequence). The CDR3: CASSDGTVRVARPEAFF. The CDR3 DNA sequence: TGTGCCAGCAGCGATGGGACAGTGCGGGTTGCCAGACCTGAAGCTTTCTTT.

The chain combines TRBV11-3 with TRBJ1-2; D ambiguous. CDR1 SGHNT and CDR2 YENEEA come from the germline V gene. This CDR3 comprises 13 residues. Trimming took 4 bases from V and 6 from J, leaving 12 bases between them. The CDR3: CASSSRDGDGYTF. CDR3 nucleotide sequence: TGTGCCAGCAGCTCGAGGGATGGGGATGGCTACACCTTC.

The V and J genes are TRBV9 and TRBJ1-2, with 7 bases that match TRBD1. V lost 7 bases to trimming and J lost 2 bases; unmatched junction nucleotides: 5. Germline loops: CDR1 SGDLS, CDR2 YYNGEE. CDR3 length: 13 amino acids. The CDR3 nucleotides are TGTGCCAGCGAGGCAGGGGGAAACTATGGCTACACCTTC. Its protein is CASEAGGNYGYTF.